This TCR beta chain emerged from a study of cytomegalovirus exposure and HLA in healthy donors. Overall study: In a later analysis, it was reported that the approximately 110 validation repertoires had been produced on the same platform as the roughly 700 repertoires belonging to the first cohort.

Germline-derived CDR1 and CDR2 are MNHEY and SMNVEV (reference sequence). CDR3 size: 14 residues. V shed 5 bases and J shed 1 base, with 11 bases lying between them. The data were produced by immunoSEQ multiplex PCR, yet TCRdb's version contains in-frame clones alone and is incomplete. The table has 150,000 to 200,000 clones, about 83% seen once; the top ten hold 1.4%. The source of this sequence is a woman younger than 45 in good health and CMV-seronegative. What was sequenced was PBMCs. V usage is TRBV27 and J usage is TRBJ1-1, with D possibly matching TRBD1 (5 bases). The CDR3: CASSLRGGNTEAFF. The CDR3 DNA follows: TGTGCCAGCAGTCTCCGGGGGGGGAACACTGAAGCTTTCTTT.